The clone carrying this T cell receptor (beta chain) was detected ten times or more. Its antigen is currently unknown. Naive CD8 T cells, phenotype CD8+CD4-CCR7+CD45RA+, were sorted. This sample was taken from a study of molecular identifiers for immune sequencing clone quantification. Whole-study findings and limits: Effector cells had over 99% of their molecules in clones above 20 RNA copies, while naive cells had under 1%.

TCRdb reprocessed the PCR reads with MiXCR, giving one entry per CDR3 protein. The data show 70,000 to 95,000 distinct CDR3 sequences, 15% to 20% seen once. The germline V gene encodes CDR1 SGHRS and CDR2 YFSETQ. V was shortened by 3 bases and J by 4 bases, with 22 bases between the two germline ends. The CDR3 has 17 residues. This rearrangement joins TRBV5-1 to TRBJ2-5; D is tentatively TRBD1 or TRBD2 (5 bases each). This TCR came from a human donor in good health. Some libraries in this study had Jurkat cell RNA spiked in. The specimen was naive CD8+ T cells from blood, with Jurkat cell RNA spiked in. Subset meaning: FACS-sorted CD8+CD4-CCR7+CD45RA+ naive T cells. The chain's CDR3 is CASSYLGEPSVTETQYF. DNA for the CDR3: TGCGCCAGCAGCTACCTGGGGGAACCGTCCGTGACAGAGACCCAGTACTTC.